The rows below give T cell receptor beta chains drawn from one sample of a study of OX40 agonist ivuxolimab in advanced cancers. Assay: immunoSEQ multiplex PCR; the TCRdb copy retains only in-frame clones and omits some. The data contain almost 50,000 clones, roughly 80% of them singletons. The sequencing used CD4+ or CD8+ T cells sorted from blood, collected in a trial of the OX40 agonist ivuxolimab. The origin of the receptors is an adult with an advanced solid tumor such as melanoma, head and neck, liver or kidney cancer. The CDR3 runs from the conserved cysteine through the conserved F or W. A D gene is named only where the DNA matches it firmly. Some rows mark clone size as missing; the rest say once, few, many or name a class of expanded clone.

clone size	V gene	J gene	D gene	CDR3 protein	CDR3 DNA
.	TRBV2	TRBJ2-1	.	CASMRSRVNEQFF	TGTGCCAGCATGCGGAGCAGAGTAAATGAGCAGTTCTTC
.	TRBV6-1	TRBJ1-1	TRBD1	CASSGIQGVGTEAFF	TGTGCCAGCAGTGGCATTCAGGGGGTAGGCACTGAAGCTTTCTTT
.	TRBV6-5	TRBJ1-3	.	CASSPLPKSGNTIYF	TGTGCCAGCAGCCCTCTACCAAAATCTGGAAACACCATATATTTT
.	TRBV18	TRBJ1-1	.	CASSPTANTEAFF	TGTGCCAGCTCACCAACAGCGAACACTGAAGCTTTCTTT
.	TRBV28	TRBJ2-1	TRBD2	CASSFPSGNNEQFF	TGTGCCAGCAGTTTTCCTAGCGGGAACAATGAGCAGTTCTTC
.	TRBV7-2	TRBJ2-7	.	CASGRDPSREQYF	TGTGCCAGCGGGCGGGACCCTTCTCGGGAGCAGTACTTC
.	TRBV19	TRBJ2-3	.	CATRGLGTTDTQYF	TGTGCCACGAGGGGTCTGGGTACCACAGATACGCAGTATTTT
once	TRBV5-1	TRBJ2-6	.	CASSLAGLGTGANVLTF	TGCGCCAGCAGCTTGGCCGGCTTGGGTACTGGGGCCAACGTCCTGACTTTC
.	TRBV7-9	TRBJ2-7	.	CASSLMGAGEQYF	TGTGCCAGCAGCTTAATGGGGGCTGGTGAGCAGTACTTC
.	TRBV27	TRBJ1-5	TRBD1	CASSQGQIDQPQHF	TGTGCCAGCAGTCAGGGACAGATAGATCAGCCCCAGCATTTT
few	TRBV27	TRBJ1-1	.	CASSPGGGTSENTEAFF	TGTGCCAGCAGTCCGGGGGGCGGGACGTCGGAGAACACTGAAGCTTTCTTT
.	TRBV6-5	TRBJ1-2	TRBD1	CASTSTGGVNGYTF	TGTGCCAGCACCTCGACAGGGGGAGTGAATGGCTACACCTTC
once	TRBV6-5	TRBJ1-1	.	CASSYGVEAFF	TGTGCCAGCAGTTACGGGGTCGAAGCTTTCTTT
.	TRBV6-5	TRBJ2-7	.	CASSYLISGKQYF	TGTGCCAGCAGTTACTTAATCAGCGGCAAGCAGTACTTC
.	TRBV27	TRBJ2-3	TRBD1	CASSRDRSSSTDTQYF	TGTGCCAGCAGTCGGGACAGGTCCTCTAGCACAGATACGCAGTATTTT
.	TRBV27	TRBJ2-1	TRBD2	CASSFRDYNNEQFF	TGTGCCAGCAGTTTCCGGGACTACAACAATGAGCAGTTCTTC
once	TRBV12-5	TRBJ2-5	TRBD1	CASGAGGPLETQYF	TGTGCTAGTGGAGCAGGGGGCCCCCTGGAGACCCAGTACTTC
.	TRBV28	TRBJ2-5	.	CASSLAQVETQYF	TGTGCCAGCAGTTTAGCACAAGTTGAGACCCAGTACTTC
.	TRBV2	TRBJ1-3	.	CASSPQGSSSGNTIYF	TGTGCCAGCAGCCCACAGGGCTCCAGCTCTGGAAACACCATATATTTT
few	TRBV10-3	TRBJ2-2	.	CAISGRGAVNTGELFF	TGTGCCATCAGTGGTAGGGGCGCGGTAAACACCGGGGAGCTGTTTTTT
.	TRBV19	TRBJ1-6	TRBD1	CASSRTGGRNSPLHF	TGTGCCAGTAGTAGGACAGGGGGAAGGAATTCACCCCTCCACTTT
.	TRBV7-9	TRBJ2-7	.	CASSLGEGAHEQYF	TGTGCCAGCAGCTTAGGGGAGGGGGCCCACGAGCAGTACTTC
.	TRBV9	TRBJ2-1	TRBD2	CASSGGLEAGEQFF	TGTGCCAGCAGCGGGGGACTAGAGGCGGGTGAGCAGTTCTTC
.	TRBV7-2	TRBJ1-3	.	CASSRGNSGNTIYF	TGTGCCAGCAGTCGGGGGAACTCTGGAAACACCATATATTTT
.	TRBV19	TRBJ2-5	.	CASSVVGRETQYF	TGTGCCAGTAGTGTTGTAGGGAGGGAGACCCAGTACTTC
.	TRBV2	TRBJ1-5	.	CASGGGATGIRGNQPQHF	TGTGCCAGCGGGGGTGGGGCCACAGGGATCCGGGGCAATCAGCCCCAGCATTTT
.	TRBV11-1	TRBJ2-7	.	CASSLRDLIYEQYF	TGTGCCAGCAGCTTACGGGATTTAATTTACGAGCAGTACTTC
few	TRBV9	TRBJ2-4	TRBD1	CASSVGGTGGLAKNIQYF	TGTGCCAGCAGCGTAGGAGGAACAGGGGGGTTAGCCAAAAACATTCAGTACTTC
.	TRBV10-1	TRBJ2-7	.	CASSDTSYEQYF	TGCGCCAGCAGTGACACCTCCTACGAGCAGTACTTC